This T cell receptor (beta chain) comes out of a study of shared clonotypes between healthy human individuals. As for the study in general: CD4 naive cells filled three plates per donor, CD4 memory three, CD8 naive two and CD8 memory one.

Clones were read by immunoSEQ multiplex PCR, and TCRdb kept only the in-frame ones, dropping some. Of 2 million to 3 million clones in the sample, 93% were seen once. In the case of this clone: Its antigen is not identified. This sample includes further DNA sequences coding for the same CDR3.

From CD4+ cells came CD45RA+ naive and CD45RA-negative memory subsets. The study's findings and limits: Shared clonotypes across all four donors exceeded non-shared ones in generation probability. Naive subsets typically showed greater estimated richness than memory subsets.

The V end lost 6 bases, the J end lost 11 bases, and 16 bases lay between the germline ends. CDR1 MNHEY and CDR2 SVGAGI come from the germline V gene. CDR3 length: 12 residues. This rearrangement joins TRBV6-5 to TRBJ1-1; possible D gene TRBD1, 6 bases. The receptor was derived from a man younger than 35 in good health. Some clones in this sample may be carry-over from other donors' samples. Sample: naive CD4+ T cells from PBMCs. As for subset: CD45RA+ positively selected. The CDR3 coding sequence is TGTGCCAGCAGCCAGCAAACAGGGAGGGCTTTCTTT. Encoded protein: CASSQQTGRAFF.